Below, one T cell receptor beta chain is given with its context. Assay: immunoSEQ multiplex PCR; the TCRdb copy retains only in-frame clones and omits some. The sample yields 120,000 or so clones, over 60% seen once. The sample belongs to a study of blood T cell repertoires in COVID-19. On the study more broadly: PBMCs, B-cell-depleted T cells, or T cells were the source of the cDNA or gDNA that made up the material.

V lost 1 base and J 7 bases, leaving 7 bases between the germline ends. The germline CDR1 and CDR2 sequences are MNHNS and SASEGT. This CDR3 is built from 12 residues. The chain joins TRBV6-1 to TRBJ1-2; weak D call: TRBD1 (5 bases). The clonotype originates from a human donor in a cohort sampled during active COVID-19. Sequenced: peripheral blood. CDR3 region: CASSEVGAGYTF. The CDR3 bases are TGTGCCAGCAGTGAAGTAGGGGCTGGCTACACCTTC.